The 15 T cell receptor beta chains presented below share a single source sample, sequenced in a study of cytomegalovirus exposure and HLA in healthy donors. In the PCR, 60 Vbeta and 13 Jbeta primers were used. Method: immunoSEQ multiplex PCR; TCRdb's copy keeps in-frame clones and lacks some. This table has roughly 100,000 clones, roughly four fifths appearing once. The specimen was PBMCs. The receptors shown here come from a man in his forties or fifties in good health and CMV-seronegative.

The chain recombines TRBV11-2 with TRBJ2-1, with 10 bases matching TRBD2. CDR1 is SGHAT and CDR2 is FQNNGV in the germline V gene. V was clipped by 5 bases and J by 8 bases; unmatched bases: 9. This CDR3 contains 15 residues. CDR3 residues: CASSLDKSGRDEQFF. CDR3 coding DNA: TGTGCCAGCAGCCTGGATAAGAGCGGGAGGGATGAGCAGTTCTTC.

This clone has just a few counts. V and J are TRBV29-1 and TRBJ2-1; 8 bases line up with TRBD2. V lost 1 base to trimming and J lost 9 bases; unmatched junction nucleotides: 5. The CDR3 totals 13 residues. Germline V gene data show CDR1 as SQVTM and CDR2 as ANQGSEA. The CDR3 sequence: CSVEAMAGGEQFF. The CDR3 DNA is TGCAGCGTTGAAGCGATGGCGGGGGGTGAGCAGTTCTTC.

On this clone: The germline gene is not matched at one end of the junction; a read error may be the cause. The V and J genes are TRBV29-1 and TRBJ2-1, with D possibly TRBD2 on 5 matching bases. The CDR3 runs to 12 residues. Germline values: CDR1 SQVTM, CDR2 ANQGSEA. This CDR3 is CSVEAVLGRGVF. CDR3 sequence (DNA): TGCAGCGTTGAAGCGGTCCTCGGTCGGGGAGTCTTC.

V is TRBV19 and J is TRBJ2-3; D call uncertain. Trimming stripped 6 bases from V and 4 bases from J, with 20 bases between. There are 16 residues in the CDR3. The germline V gene has CDR1 LNHDA and CDR2 SQIVND (reference sequence). The DNA of the CDR3 is TGTGCCAGTAGGGCTCCCCTAGGTCGCCTTGCAGATACGCAGTATTTT. Its translation: CASRAPLGRLADTQYF.

This clone has only a few counts. This sequence joins TRBV28 and TRBJ1-1; D might be TRBD1 (6 bases). Germline V gene data show CDR1 as MDHEN and CDR2 as SYDVKM. Trimming shortened V by 7 bases and J by 4 bases, and 13 bases separated the two germline ends. The length of the CDR3 is 13 residues. The CDR3 protein is CASTITGSTEAFF. DNA of the CDR3: TGTGCCAGCACCATTACAGGGAGCACTGAAGCTTTCTTT.

V gene TRBV9 combines with J gene TRBJ2-5; 9 bases match TRBD1. V was clipped by 4 bases and J by 4 bases; unmatched bases: 14. Germline V gene sequence: CDR1 SGDLS, CDR2 YYNGEE. The CDR3 length is 17 residues. This CDR3 is CASSLPSSGQGGETQYF. CDR3 sequence (DNA): TGTGCCAGCAGCCTCCCTTCATCGGGACAGGGTGGAGAGACCCAGTACTTC.

The rearrangement uses TRBV27 and TRBJ2-7, with 8 positions matching TRBD1. The CDR3 runs to 16 residues. V lost 5 bases to trimming and J lost 3 bases; unmatched junction nucleotides: 12. Germline values: CDR1 MNHEY, CDR2 SMNVEV (reference sequence). In nucleotides, the CDR3 is TGTGCCAGCAGTCATTACCGGACAGGGTTTATCTACGAGCAGTACTTC. Its protein product is CASSHYRTGFIYEQYF.

The chain uses TRBV4-1 and TRBJ2-1; TRBD2 matches 11 bases. V was clipped by 4 bases and J by 4 bases; unmatched bases: 3. There are 15 residues in the CDR3. Germline V CDR1 and CDR2: MGHRA, YSYEKL. The CDR3 DNA is TGCGCCAGCAGCCCGGGACTAGCGGTATACAATGAGCAGTTCTTC. This translates into CASSPGLAVYNEQFF.

This chain links TRBV28 with TRBJ2-1, with 7 bases lining up with TRBD1. Germline trimming cut 5 bases from V and 3 bases from J; bases unmatched to any gene: 1. The CDR3 contains 13 residues. CDR1 and CDR2 from the germline V gene are MDHEN and SYDVKM. In DNA, the CDR3 is TGTGCCAGCAGTCGGGACAGCTACAATGAGCAGTTCTTC. Translated: CASSRDSYNEQFF.

V gene TRBV9 combines with J gene TRBJ2-2, with no clear D. The V gene's germline CDR1 is SGDLS and CDR2 YYNGEE. This CDR3 spans 13 amino acids. Trimming removed 2 bases from V and 1 base from J, with 3 bases in between. The DNA of the CDR3 is TGTGCCAGCAGCGTCCAGAACACCGGGGAGCTGTTTTTT. Amino acids: CASSVQNTGELFF.

The chain couples TRBV28 to TRBJ2-5, with 7 nucleotides matching TRBD1. The V segment lost 3 bases and the J segment 5 bases; nucleotides outside the gene matches: 6. Germline CDR1 reads MDHEN; CDR2 reads SYDVKM. The CDR3 contains 14 residues. CDR3 loop: CASSFNRGRETQYF. The DNA for the CDR3 is TGTGCCAGCAGTTTCAACAGGGGAAGGGAGACCCAGTACTTC. Full variable domain (missing parts from reference TRBV28 and TRBJ2-5): DVKVTQSSRYLVKRTGEKVFLECVQDMDHENMFWYRQDPGLGLRLIYFSYDVKMKEKGDIPEGYSVSREKKERFSLILESASTNQTSMYLCASSFNRGRETQYFGPGTRLLVL.

This chain uses TRBV27 with TRBJ2-5; 15 nucleotides agree with TRBD2. CDR3 length: 16 residues. CDR1 MNHEY and CDR2 SMNVEV come from the germline V gene (reference sequence). V was pared by 3 bases and J by 7 bases, with 6 bases of the junction left unmatched. CDR3 sequence reads: CASSFGLAGGRGTQYF. CDR3 DNA sequence: TGTGCCAGCAGTTTCGGACTAGCGGGAGGGCGGGGGACCCAGTACTTC.

This clone was picked up a small number of times. This chain links TRBV10-3 with TRBJ2-2; D not resolved. CDR1 ENHRY and CDR2 SYGVKD come from the germline V gene. The CDR3 totals 12 residues. V was shortened by 7 bases and J by 1 base, with 4 bases between the two germline ends. In DNA form, the CDR3 reads TGTGCCATCAACGGGAACACCGGGGAGCTGTTTTTT. Amino acid sequence: CAINGNTGELFF.

The chain uses TRBV6-1 and TRBJ1-2, with TRBD1 as a possible D gene (6 bases). Germline assignment: CDR1 MNHNS and CDR2 SASEGT. V shed 6 bases and J shed 8 bases, with 13 bases lying between them. The CDR3 extends over 12 amino acids. CDR3 coding DNA: TGTGCCAGCAGGGACGACAGGTCCGGCTACACCTTC. Translated: CASRDDRSGYTF.

The rearrangement joins TRBV4-2 to TRBJ2-7, with D possibly TRBD2 on 5 matching bases. The germline CDR1 and CDR2 sequences are LGHNA and YNFKEQ. The CDR3 spans 15 residues. Trimming cost V 0 bases and J 0 bases, with 9 bases left between them. The CDR3 reads CASSQEEGSSYEQYF. DNA for the CDR3: TGTGCCAGCAGCCAAGAAGAGGGTAGCTCCTACGAGCAGTACTTC.